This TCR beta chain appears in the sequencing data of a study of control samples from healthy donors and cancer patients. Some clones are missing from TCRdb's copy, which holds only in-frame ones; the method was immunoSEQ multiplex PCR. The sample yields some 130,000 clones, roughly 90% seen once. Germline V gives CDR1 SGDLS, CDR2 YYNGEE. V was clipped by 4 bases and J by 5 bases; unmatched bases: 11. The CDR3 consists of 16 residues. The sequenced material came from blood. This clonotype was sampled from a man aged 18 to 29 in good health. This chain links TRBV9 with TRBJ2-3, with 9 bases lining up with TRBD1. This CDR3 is CASSPPGQGGEDTQYF. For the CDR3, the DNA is TGTGCCAGCAGCCCCCCGGGACAGGGAGGCGAAGATACGCAGTATTTT.